The rows below give T cell receptor beta chains drawn from one sample of a study of vaccination and CD4 T cells after COVID-19. TCRdb re-derived calls from the PCR reads in MiXCR, one entry per CDR3 protein. The sample has about 7,100 distinct CDR3 sequences; roughly 67% are singletons. Their cognate antigens are unknown. The sequenced sample consisted of CD4+ T cells from blood, cultured in vitro. Receptors were obtained from a human donor who had recovered from COVID-19. Each CDR3 is given with its conserved first and last residue. A D gene is named only where the DNA matches it firmly. Clone size is not always given. Where it is, it says once, few, many or a class for expanded clones.

CDR3 protein	CDR3 DNA	J gene	V gene	D gene	clone size
CSARVIGRAFF	TGCAGTGCTAGAGTCATAGGGCGAGCTTTCTTT	TRBJ1-1	TRBV20-1	.	.
CASRKRDFQGSPLHF	TGTGCCAGCAGGAAACGGGACTTCCAAGGATCACCCCTCCACTTT	TRBJ1-6	TRBV6-1	.	.
CASSLFLAGYNEQFF	TGTGCCAGCAGCTTATTTCTAGCGGGATACAATGAGCAGTTCTTC	TRBJ2-1	TRBV11-2	TRBD2	.
CASRDSGRAGSNSPLHF	TGTGCCAGCAGGGACTCCGGCCGGGCCGGGTCTAATTCACCCCTCCACTTT	TRBJ1-6	TRBV6-1	.	.
CASSLDLSATSTDTQYF	TGTGCCAGCAGCTTAGATCTAAGCGCAACAAGCACAGATACGCAGTATTTT	TRBJ2-3	TRBV11-3	.	.
CASSEPGPWGILDGYTF	TGTGCCAGCAGTGAACCCGGGCCCTGGGGGATACTAGACGGCTACACCTTC	TRBJ1-2	TRBV6-1	.	few
CASSLIWTGGFTEAFF	TGTGCCAGCAGTTTAATCTGGACAGGGGGGTTCACTGAAGCTTTCTTT	TRBJ1-1	TRBV12-3/TRBV12-4	TRBD1	.
CASSSHGLAGGGTGELFF	TGTGCCAGCAGCTCGCACGGACTAGCGGGAGGGGGTACCGGGGAGCTGTTTTTT	TRBJ2-2	TRBV11-3	TRBD2	.
CASSRTGDRGGYTF	TGTGCCAGCAGCCGTACAGGCGATCGGGGCGGCTACACCTTC	TRBJ1-2	TRBV7-3	.	.
CSARDRTSGRADTQYF	TGCAGTGCTAGAGACAGGACTAGCGGGAGGGCAGATACGCAGTATTTT	TRBJ2-3	TRBV20-1	TRBD2	.
CASSYSVPWGSDHTEAFF	TGTGCCAGCAGTTACTCGGTACCATGGGGTTCGGATCACACTGAAGCTTTCTTT	TRBJ1-1	TRBV6-5	.	.
CASSYPQGNTGELFF	TGTGCCAGCAGTTACCCGCAGGGTAACACCGGGGAGCTGTTTTTT	TRBJ2-2	TRBV6-2/TRBV6-3	.	.
CASSYIDAPDTQYF	TGTGCCAGCAGTTATATCGATGCACCAGATACGCAGTATTTT	TRBJ2-3	TRBV6-2/TRBV6-3	.	.
CASSDENTGELFF	TGTGCCAGCAGTGACGAGAACACCGGGGAGCTGTTTTTT	TRBJ2-2	TRBV2	.	.
CASTPPRGTYGYTF	TGTGCCAGCACCCCCCCTCGGGGGACCTATGGCTACACCTTC	TRBJ1-2	TRBV7-9	.	.
CASSQGSSGRAYNEQFF	TGCGCCAGCAGCCAAGGCTCTAGCGGGAGGGCCTACAATGAGCAGTTCTTC	TRBJ2-1	TRBV4-3	TRBD2	.
CSASRLDTQYF	TGCAGTGCTAGTCGTTTGGATACGCAGTATTTT	TRBJ2-3	TRBV20-1	.	.
CASSLEGYGYTF	TGTGCCAGCAGCTTAGAAGGCTATGGCTACACCTTC	TRBJ1-2	TRBV11-3	.	.
CASSLSSGGSDTQYF	TGTGCCAGCAGCTTAAGCAGCGGGGGATCAGATACGCAGTATTTT	TRBJ2-3	TRBV7-3	TRBD2	.
CASSSAPGSGQGSLEQFF	TGTGCCAGCAGTAGTGCCCCCGGTTCGGGACAAGGGTCATTAGAGCAGTTCTTC	TRBJ2-1	TRBV25-1	.	.
CASSYLQRPNTGELFF	TGTGCCAGCAGCTACCTGCAGCGGCCGAACACCGGGGAGCTGTTTTTT	TRBJ2-2	TRBV7-6	.	once
CASSLNARETQYF	TGTGCCAGCAGCCTTAACGCCCGGGAGACCCAGTACTTC	TRBJ2-5	TRBV7-6	.	once
CASSRTDYNEQFF	TGTGCCAGCAGCAGGACTGATTACAATGAGCAGTTCTTC	TRBJ2-1	TRBV6-1	.	.
CASRVMTWDIQETQYF	TGCGCCAGCAGGGTAATGACATGGGATATCCAAGAGACCCAGTACTTC	TRBJ2-5	TRBV5-1	.	.
CASSSPGLAGASSYEQYF	TGTGCCAGCAGTTCTCCCGGACTAGCGGGGGCATCCTCCTACGAGCAGTACTTC	TRBJ2-7	TRBV27	TRBD2	.
CASSRDRGSSPLHF	TGTGCCAGTAGTCGGGACAGGGGGAGCTCACCCCTCCACTTT	TRBJ1-6	TRBV19	TRBD1	medium-sized
CASSLHSGASTDTQYF	TGTGCCAGCAGCTTACATAGCGGGGCTAGCACAGATACGCAGTATTTT	TRBJ2-3	TRBV7-3	TRBD2	.
CASSQDRGGASPLHF	TGTGCCAGCAGCCAGGACAGGGGAGGAGCTTCACCCCTCCACTTT	TRBJ1-6	TRBV7-8	TRBD1	.
CASTRPGGSNTEAFF	TGTGCCAGTACCCGCCCGGGGGGGAGTAACACTGAAGCTTTCTTT	TRBJ1-1	TRBV19	.	.
CASSEAIRRGGYEQYF	TGTGCCAGCAGTGAAGCGATACGGCGTGGGGGCTACGAGCAGTACTTC	TRBJ2-7	TRBV6-1	.	.
CASRRRTPDEQYF	TGTGCCAGCAGAAGGCGGACCCCTGACGAGCAGTACTTC	TRBJ2-7	TRBV2	.	.
CASSRDSNQPQHF	TGTGCCAGCAGCAGGGATAGCAATCAGCCCCAGCATTTT	TRBJ1-5	TRBV21-1	.	few
CASSLAQTSYEQYF	TGTGCCAGCAGTTTAGCGCAAACTTCCTACGAGCAGTACTTC	TRBJ2-7	TRBV12-3/TRBV12-4	.	.
CASSLEGGAREQYF	TGCGCCAGCAGCTTGGAGGGGGGGGCTCGGGAGCAGTACTTC	TRBJ2-7	TRBV5-1	.	.